The present entry profiles one T cell receptor beta chain with its context. Its ends do not fully match the called genes, so a read error is possible. The data stem from a study of T-cell memory formation after mild COVID-19. In the study overall: TCR clusters were mostly confined to one donor each.

TCRdb re-called the 5' RACE reads with MiXCR, one entry per CDR3 protein. The sample has approximately 560,000 distinct CDR3 sequences; roughly a sixth are singletons. Sample: PBMCs or a T cell subset sorted from them (not recorded which). This TCR came from an adult woman who had mild COVID-19 (a few samples of this study predate the infection). Cell type and time point are not known.

DNA for the CDR3: TGTGCCAGCATCTTACTAGCCCCCTCCACAGATACGCAGTATTTT. This encodes CASILLAPSTDTQYF. The chain joins TRBV7-9 to TRBJ2-3; D possibly corresponds to TRBD2 (6 bases). Germline CDR1 is SEHNR and CDR2 is FQNEAQ (reference sequence). This CDR3 region has 15 residues.